Presented here are 18 T cell receptor beta chains from one specimen sequenced in a study of OX40 agonist ivuxolimab in advanced cancers. The library was obtained by the immunoSEQ multiplex PCR assay. What TCRdb holds here is the immuneACCESS table cut down to in-frame rearrangements. Part of the clones is not present; checked against another copy, under half of the missing clones reflect an unresolved V gene, and the others are unexplained. Within this sample are some 83,000 clones, with approximately 91% of them counted one time only. The ten largest make up around 0.7% of the sample. The sequences come from CD4+ or CD8+ T cells sorted from blood, collected in a trial of the OX40 agonist ivuxolimab. The source of these receptors is an adult with an advanced solid tumor such as melanoma, head and neck, liver or kidney cancer.

The count of this clone is one. This sequence joins TRBV5-1 and TRBJ2-4; no reliable D call. Germline assignment: CDR1 SGHRS and CDR2 YFSETQ. The length of the CDR3 is 15 residues. Trimming took off 0 bases at V and 5 bases at J, with 12 bases between the two ends. CDR3 coding DNA: TGCGCCAGCAGCTTGGGTACCCTACGGGAAAACATTCAGTACTTC. It specifies CASSLGTLRENIQYF.

This chain uses TRBV30 with TRBJ1-2; possible D gene TRBD1, 6 bases. V lost 1 base and J lost 3, with 12 bases in between. Germline V gene lookup returns CDR1 GTSNPN and CDR2 SVGIG (reference sequence). This CDR3 contains 14 residues. CDR3 sequence (DNA): TGTGCCTGGAGTGCAACCGGGACACACTATGGCTACACCTTC. It encodes CAWSATGTHYGYTF.

This chain uses TRBV2 with TRBJ2-2, with 7 positions matching TRBD2. The V segment lost 7 bases and the J segment 6 bases; nucleotides outside the gene matches: 5. In germline, CDR1 is SNHLY, CDR2 FYNNEI. The CDR3 has 13 amino acids. CDR3 protein: CASMRGGSGELFF. The CDR3 DNA follows: TGTGCCAGCATGAGGGGAGGGTCCGGGGAGCTGTTTTTT.

V gene TRBV28 combines with J gene TRBJ1-2, with 7 bases identical to TRBD1. Germline CDR1 reads MDHEN; CDR2 reads SYDVKM. CDR3 size: 14 residues. The J segment lost 2 bases and the V segment lost 3 bases, leaving 3 bases of the junction unmatched. In DNA, the CDR3 is TGTGCCAGCAGTTTCCGACAGGGCAACTATGGCTACACCTTC. Translating gives CASSFRQGNYGYTF.

The genes are TRBV5-4 and TRBJ2-1; D might be TRBD2 (6 bases). Germline V gene data show CDR1 as SGHNT and CDR2 as YYREEE (reference sequence). The germline V and J ends were trimmed by 9 bases and 2 bases, with 12 bases remaining between them. The CDR3 spans 13 residues. CDR3 region: CATSEGPYNEQFF. In DNA form, the CDR3 reads TGTGCCACCTCGGAGGGCCCCTACAATGAGCAGTTCTTC.

The rearrangement joins TRBV6-6 to TRBJ1-6; a weak D match, TRBD1 (5 bases). Trimming left V 3 bases short and J 5 bases short, with 8 bases between. Germline V gene lookup returns CDR1 MNHNY and CDR2 SVGAGI (reference sequence). The CDR3 runs to 14 residues. The CDR3 spells CASSYDSDNSPLHF. The CDR3 DNA is TGTGCCAGCAGTTATGACAGTGATAATTCACCCCTCCACTTT.

This chain joins TRBV11-2 and TRBJ1-5; TRBD1 agrees at 9 bases. The trim removed 1 base at V and 2 bases at J, leaving 3 bases unmatched. Germline values: CDR1 SGHAT, CDR2 FQNNGV. The CDR3 spans 16 residues. CDR3 sequence (DNA): TGTGCCAGCAGCTTAGGGGACAGGGTCGGCAATCAGCCCCAGCATTTT. It yields the protein CASSLGDRVGNQPQHF.

This chain uses TRBV28 with TRBJ2-3, with D possibly TRBD2 on 6 matching bases. The CDR3 has 14 residues. Trimming left V 11 bases short and J 4 bases short, with 19 bases between. The germline CDR1 and CDR2 sequences are MDHEN and SYDVKM. CDR3 protein: CAGGRAGRADTQYF. DNA for the CDR3: TGTGCCGGCGGTCGTGCGGGAAGGGCAGATACGCAGTATTTT.

This clone turned up a few times. This sequence joins TRBV18 and TRBJ2-7, with 9 bases that match TRBD2. CDR3 length equals 14 residues. J was trimmed by 2 bases and V by 4 bases; bases with no gene match: 3. Germline V gene data show CDR1 as KGHSH and CDR2 as LQKENI. CDR3 in DNA: TGTGCCAGCTCACTAGCGGGAGTTCCCTACGAGCAGTACTTC. Its protein product is CASSLAGVPYEQYF.

The V gene is TRBV1, the J gene TRBJ2-1; the table assigns TRBD2, which was not confirmed against the DNA. TRBV1 is a known pseudogene. The CDR3 is 16 residues long. The CDR3, as DNA: TGCACCGGCAGCCACACCGGGACTAGCGCCTACAATGAGCAGTTCTTC. This codes for CTGSHTGTSAYNEQFF.

The chain couples TRBV2 to TRBJ2-2; 9 nucleotides align to TRBD1. The germline V gene encodes CDR1 SNHLY and CDR2 FYNNEI. V lost 9 bases to trimming and J lost 4 bases; unmatched junction nucleotides: 6. CDR3 length equals 14 residues. The CDR3 DNA reads TGTGCCAGTAGGGACAGGGAGGGCACCGGGGAGCTGTTTTTT. It translates to CASRDREGTGELFF.

This clone was seen a handful of times. The CDR3 loop reads CASSIPTGVGNSPLHF. The CDR3 DNA sequence: TGTGCCAGCAGTATACCGACAGGGGTTGGGAATTCACCCCTCCACTTT. The rearrangement links TRBV28 to TRBJ1-6, with 8 bases fitting TRBD1. Germline loops: CDR1 MDHEN, CDR2 SYDVKM. This CDR3 has 16 amino acids. The J segment lost 7 bases and the V segment lost 5 bases, leaving 10 bases of the junction unmatched.

V is TRBV4-3 and J is TRBJ2-3; the D is unclear. V lost 4 bases, J lost 0 bases, and 14 bases lay in between. The germline CDR1 and CDR2 sequences are LGHNA and YSLEER. This CDR3 has 16 residues. The CDR3 DNA follows: TGCGCCAGCAGCCGAGCGAGTCCCGTCAGCACAGATACGCAGTATTTT. It codes for CASSRASPVSTDTQYF.

The V and J genes are TRBV18 and TRBJ2-2; weak D call: TRBD2 (6 bases). Germline V gene sequence: CDR1 KGHSH, CDR2 LQKENI. Trimming removed 3 bases at V and 7 bases at J, with 18 bases between. The CDR3 runs 16 residues. CDR3 region: CASSPGLPNSGGELFF. CDR3 nucleotides: TGTGCCAGCTCACCGGGACTCCCCAACTCGGGCGGGGAGCTGTTTTTT.

The rearrangement links TRBV18 to TRBJ1-1; D gene unclear. CDR1 is KGHSH and CDR2 is LQKENI in the germline V gene. The CDR3 runs to 13 residues. With 2 bases removed from V and 7 bases from J, the gap between germline ends came to 11 bases. CDR3 residues: CASSPTVAGEAFF. CDR3 coding DNA: TGTGCCAGCTCACCAACTGTAGCAGGTGAAGCTTTCTTT.

The V and J genes are TRBV7-9 and TRBJ1-3; D is possibly TRBD1 (5 bases). Germline values: CDR1 SEHNR, CDR2 FQNEAQ (reference sequence). Trimming removed 4 bases from V and 4 bases from J, with 14 bases in between. CDR3 length equals 15 residues. The chain's CDR3 is CASSSPGYLGNTIYF. The CDR3 DNA reads TGTGCCAGCAGCTCGCCAGGGTATCTCGGAAACACCATATATTTT.

The V gene is TRBV7-2, the J gene TRBJ2-5; D is ambiguous. Between the trimmed V and J ends, which lost 3 bases and 3 bases, there was a span of 14 bases. Germline V gene sequence: CDR1 SGHTA, CDR2 FQGNSA. CDR3 length equals 15 residues. DNA for the CDR3: TGTGCCAGCAGCTTTGGTCCTACCCCAAAAGAGACCCAGTACTTC. Protein: CASSFGPTPKETQYF.

This chain links TRBV19 with TRBJ1-2; D not certain. Germline CDR1 is LNHDA and CDR2 is SQIVND (reference sequence). Trimming removed 7 bases from V and 0 bases from J, with 15 bases in between. The CDR3 covers 15 residues. The CDR3 DNA sequence: TGTGCCAGTACCCCGGCGGTTGGGGCTAACTATGGCTACACCTTC. As protein: CASTPAVGANYGYTF.